Listed below are T cell receptor beta chains from one sample, sequenced in a study of T cell responses to AZD1222 COVID-19 vaccine. The repertoire was sequenced with immunoSEQ multiplex PCR; TCRdb's copy has only in-frame clones and lacks some. The sample has about 140,000 clones, roughly 90% seen once; the top ten hold under 5.5%. Sequenced material: peripheral blood, taken 28 days after the second dose of the MenACWY control vaccine. These receptors were obtained from an adult who received the MenACWY meningococcal vaccine as a control. The CDR3 runs from the conserved cysteine through the conserved F or W. Fields, in order: D gene, J gene, clone size, V gene, CDR3 protein, CDR3 DNA. A D gene is named only where the DNA matches it firmly. Size values are once, few and many counts, or a class for expanded clones, and some rows have none.

TRBD1 | TRBJ2-7 | . | TRBV3-1/TRBV3-2 | CASSSPGTGDYEQYF | TGTGCCAGCAGCTCCCCCGGGACAGGGGACTACGAGCAGTACTTC
. | TRBJ1-1 | . | TRBV7-2 | CASSLGGAGTEAFF | TGTGCCAGCAGCTTGGGGGGCGCGGGAACTGAAGCTTTCTTT
. | TRBJ1-1 | . | TRBV12-3/TRBV12-4 | CASSTHKGTEAFF | TGTGCCAGCAGTACACATAAGGGGACTGAAGCTTTCTTT
. | TRBJ1-4 | . | TRBV5-1 | CASSLLRATNEKLFF | TGCGCCAGCAGCTTACTCAGGGCAACTAATGAAAAACTGTTTTTT
. | TRBJ1-2 | . | TRBV6-5 | CASSYGGPGTSYGYTF | TGTGCCAGCAGTTACGGAGGGCCAGGGACCTCCTATGGCTACACCTTC
. | TRBJ2-7 | . | TRBV7-2 | CASSEGPGTHEQYF | TGTGCCAGCAGCGAAGGACCCGGGACACACGAGCAGTACTTC
. | TRBJ2-7 | few | TRBV7-2 | CASSPVGVPFYEQYF | TGTGCCAGCAGCCCCGTTGGGGTACCCTTCTACGAGCAGTACTTC
TRBD1 | TRBJ1-5 | . | TRBV27 | CASSPRWDRNQPQHF | TGTGCCAGCAGTCCCAGATGGGACAGAAATCAGCCCCAGCATTTT
. | TRBJ2-6 | once | TRBV19 | CASNPGAYSGANVLTF | TGTGCCAGTAACCCGGGCGCCTACTCTGGGGCCAACGTCCTGACTTTC
. | TRBJ2-5 | . | TRBV9 | CASSVRQAETQYF | TGTGCCAGCAGCGTAAGACAGGCTGAGACCCAGTACTTC
. | TRBJ1-2 | . | TRBV3-1/TRBV3-2 | CASSSQGRDGYTF | TGTGCCAGCAGTTCTCAGGGGAGGGATGGCTACACCTTC